This T cell receptor (beta chain) derives from a study of response to subunit inactivated influenza vaccine. TCRdb reprocessed the RT-PCR reads with MiXCR, giving one entry per CDR3 protein. The data show about 570,000 distinct CDR3 sequences, roughly 12% seen once. This CDR3 comprises 17 residues. V lost 0 bases to trimming and J lost 1 base, with 15 bases between them. The germline V gene has CDR1 SEHNR and CDR2 FQNEAQ (reference sequence). These data were also reused for a study on T cells expressing NK-cell markers. That paper states: The authors generated TCR beta cDNA through 5'RACE template switching with UMIs. In a group of 5 to 7 donors, dominant NKG2C+ clonotypes represented about 1.0-8% of CD8+ T cells.

V usage is TRBV7-9 and J usage is TRBJ1-1; D perhaps matches TRBD1 (6 bases). This clonotype was obtained from a man aged 45-65 years who received an inactivated influenza vaccine. The material sequenced was PBMCs from blood, taken on the day of vaccination. CDR3 in DNA: TGTGCCAGCAGCTTAGCGGCGGGGGCTAGAGCGAACACTGAAGCTTTCTTT. Its translation is CASSLAAGARANTEAFF.